Presented here are 15 T cell receptor beta chains from one specimen sequenced in a study of lung T cells in sarcoidosis with Löfgren's syndrome. Using its own MiXCR run on the reads, TCRdb lists one record per CDR3 protein. The data contain about 21,000 distinct CDR3 sequences, about 22% of them singletons. The sample taken for sequencing was CD4+ T cells from PBMCs. The receptors were sampled from a human donor with sarcoidosis (Löfgren's syndrome or another form), or a control subject (not recorded which).

Ten or more counts support this clonotype. The chain has TRBV29-1 and TRBJ2-7, with TRBD1 matching 7 bases. With V trimmed by 4 bases and J by 1 base, 7 bases remained unmatched. Germline CDR1 is SQVTM and CDR2 is ANQGSEA. The CDR3 is 14 amino acids. CDR3 bases: TGCAGCGTTGCTAGGGGGCTAGCATCCTACGAGCAGTACTTC. Its protein is CSVARGLASYEQYF.

On this clonotype itself: A much larger clone sits a single nucleotide away, making a read error possible. The chain is built from TRBV18 and TRBJ2-1; D not resolved. This CDR3 has 14 amino acids. Germline values: CDR1 KGHSH, CDR2 LQKENI. The CDR3 nucleotides read TGTGCCAGCTTACCATGGGCTAGTAGGGATGAGCAGTTCTTC. Amino acid sequence: CASLPWASRDEQFF.

This clonotype was seen ten or more times. The chain carries TRBV20-1 and TRBJ2-7; the D gene is possibly TRBD1 (6 bases). V dropped 6 bases and J dropped 6 bases, with 15 bases sitting between them. Germline V gene lookup returns CDR1 DFQATT and CDR2 SNEGSKA (reference sequence). CDR3 size: 12 residues. The CDR3 region is CSATPGVGEQYF. In nucleotides, the CDR3 is TGCAGTGCCACACCAGGGGTCGGCGAGCAGTACTTC.

As regards this clonotype: The germline gene is not matched at one end of the junction; a read error may be the cause. This chain connects TRBV28 to TRBJ1-2, with 8 positions matching TRBD1. Germline CDR1 and CDR2: MDHEN and SYDVKM. The CDR3 runs 12 residues. The DNA of the CDR3 is TGTGCCAGCACGGACAGGGAGTATGGCTACGCCTTC. Translation gives CASTDREYGYAF.

V usage is TRBV30 and J usage is TRBJ2-1; D is unclear. The CDR3 sequence is 14 residues long. Germline V CDR1 and CDR2: GTSNPN, SVGIG (reference sequence). Deletions cut 1 base from V and 0 bases from J, with 7 bases between. The CDR3 region has the DNA TGTGCCTGGAGTGAACTAACCTCCTACAATGAGCAGTTCTTC. Translating gives CAWSELTSYNEQFF.

About this clonotype itself: Possible read error: a much larger clone is one base away. J is TRBJ2-1 and V is TRBV24-1, with D maybe TRBD2 (6 bases). The CDR3 is 17 residues long. CDR1 and CDR2 (germline): KGHDR, SFDVKD. CDR3: CATSDLRPGRVDNERFF. In DNA form, the CDR3 reads TGTGCCACCAGTGATTTGCGGCCCGGGAGAGTCGACAATGAGCGGTTCTTC.

As to this clonotype: Just one base apart from a much larger clone, this may be a read error. This sequence joins TRBV20-1 and TRBJ2-7; tentative D call: TRBD2 (6 bases). Germline assignment: CDR1 DFQATT and CDR2 SNEGSKA (reference sequence). The CDR3 loop spans 11 amino acids. The ends were cut back, 3 bases at V and 9 bases at J, with 12 bases in the middle. The CDR3 reads CSASGGGGQYF. The CDR3 DNA is TGCAGTGCTAGCGGGGGAGGCGGGCAGTACTTC.

This clonotype was picked up many times. This chain uses TRBV11-2 with TRBJ2-3; D assignment may be TRBD1 or TRBD2 (5 bases each). The CDR3 is 13 amino acids. Per germline, CDR1 SGHAT and CDR2 FQNNGV. The ends were cut back, 1 base at V and 5 bases at J, with 7 bases in the middle. CDR3 residues: CASSLVGGDTQYF. The CDR3, as DNA: TGTGCCAGCAGCTTAGTTGGGGGAGATACGCAGTATTTT.

This clonotype was recorded at least ten times. This rearrangement joins TRBV20-1 to TRBJ1-1; no definite D call. The V gene lost 0 bases and the J gene lost 7 bases, with 24 bases spanning the gap. The CDR3 loop spans 17 amino acids. Looked up from germline, CDR1 is DFQATT and CDR2 is SNEGSKA (reference sequence). The chain's CDR3 is CSARDLVSGNVWGEAFF. In nucleotides, the CDR3 is TGCAGTGCTAGAGATCTAGTTTCCGGGAACGTATGGGGTGAAGCTTTCTTT.

This clonotype occurred many times. The chain combines TRBV2 with TRBJ1-1; TRBD1 might be the D (5 bases). V lost 4 bases and J 7 bases, leaving 13 bases between the germline ends. This CDR3 has 13 amino acids. Looked up from germline, CDR1 is SNHLY and CDR2 is FYNNEI. In DNA, the CDR3 is TGTGCCAGCAGTGTCGGGACCCCCAATGAAGCTTTCTTT. This gives the protein CASSVGTPNEAFF.

This clonotype was observed at least ten times. The chain couples TRBV7-3 to TRBJ1-6, with 7 bases identical to TRBD1. The germline V gene encodes CDR1 SGHTA and CDR2 FQGTGA. The V segment lost 4 bases and the J segment 6 bases; nucleotides outside the gene matches: 6. There are 15 residues in the CDR3. CDR3: CASSSQGTANSPLHF. In DNA, the CDR3 is TGTGCCAGCAGCTCACAGGGGACGGCTAATTCACCCCTCCACTTT.

This clonotype is medium-sized. The genes are TRBV6-1 and TRBJ2-1; 12 bases match TRBD2. CDR1 is MNHNS and CDR2 is SASEGT in the germline V gene. Unmatched junction bases numbered 9, after V lost 2 bases and J lost 10 bases. This CDR3 has 16 amino acids. The CDR3 spells CASSETLAGGIKEQFF. For the CDR3, the DNA is TGTGCCAGCAGTGAAACCCTAGCGGGAGGGATCAAGGAGCAGTTCTTC.

This clonotype has at least ten counts. The chain has TRBV7-3 and TRBJ2-5; D is uncertain. The CDR3 contains 13 residues. Germline CDR1 reads SGHTA; CDR2 reads FQGTGA. Trimming left V 1 base short and J 2 bases short, with 5 bases between. DNA of the CDR3: TGTGCCAGCAGCTTAAACGTACAAGAGACCCAGTACTTC. Translation gives CASSLNVQETQYF.

This clonotype is medium-sized within its sample. The chain combines TRBV6-1 with TRBJ2-7; TRBD1 agrees at 8 bases. Germline CDR1 and CDR2: MNHNS and SASEGT. The CDR3 covers 14 residues. V shed 7 bases, J shed 4 bases, and the junction held 9 bases outside the gene matches. The CDR3 reads CASTPGGVRYEQYF. DNA for the CDR3: TGTGCCAGCACACCAGGGGGCGTAAGGTACGAGCAGTACTTC.

A note on this clonotype: It may be a read error: a sequence one base away is much more abundant. The chain is built from TRBV12-3 or TRBV12-4 and TRBJ2-2; 7 nucleotides match TRBD2. V trimming: 7 bases; J trimming: 4 bases; junction bases outside the gene matches: 12. This CDR3 has 16 amino acids. The CDR3 sequence is CASTRTGGLPTGELFF. In nucleotides, the CDR3 is TGTGCCAGCACTAGGACGGGGGGTTTGCCCACCGGGGAGCTGTTTTTT.